This is a list of T cell receptor beta chains from one sample in a study of T-cell memory formation after mild COVID-19. TCRdb used MiXCR to reprocess the 5' RACE reads, holding one entry per CDR3 protein. The sample lists 65,000 to 90,000 distinct CDR3 sequences; over 11% were seen once. Sequencing was carried out using PBMCs or a T cell subset sorted from them (not recorded which). These receptors all come from an adult woman who had mild COVID-19 (a few samples of this study predate the infection). Cell type and time point are not known. Both conserved end residues are part of each CDR3. Fields, in order: J gene, clone size, D gene, V gene, CDR3 protein, CDR3 DNA. The D gene is left open where the match is weak. Clone size is not always given. Where it is, it says once, few, many or a class for expanded clones.

J gene: TRBJ1-1
clone size: few
D gene: .
V gene: TRBV5-1
CDR3 protein: CASSLSVGGAEAFF
CDR3 DNA: TGCGCCAGCAGCTTGTCAGTCGGAGGGGCTGAAGCTTTCTTT

J gene: TRBJ2-2
clone size: .
D gene: TRBD1
V gene: TRBV7-3
CDR3 protein: CASSARGPGELFF
CDR3 DNA: TGTGCCAGCAGCGCCAGGGGGCCCGGGGAGCTGTTTTTT

J gene: TRBJ1-1
clone size: .
D gene: .
V gene: TRBV6-2/TRBV6-3
CDR3 protein: CASSYAGTEAFF
CDR3 DNA: TGTGCCAGCAGTTACGCCGGGACAGAAGCTTTCTTT

J gene: TRBJ2-3
clone size: .
D gene: .
V gene: TRBV9
CDR3 protein: CASSVGGGWGTDTQYF
CDR3 DNA: TGTGCCAGCAGCGTAGGTGGAGGGTGGGGCACAGATACGCAGTATTTT

J gene: TRBJ2-3
clone size: .
D gene: TRBD2
V gene: TRBV19
CDR3 protein: CASSISSGDTDTQYF
CDR3 DNA: TGTGCCAGTAGTATTTCTAGCGGGGATACAGATACGCAGTATTTT

J gene: TRBJ1-6
clone size: .
D gene: .
V gene: TRBV12-3/TRBV12-4
CDR3 protein: CASTFRAYNSPLHF
CDR3 DNA: TGTGCCAGCACCTTCAGGGCCTATAATTCACCCCTCCACTTT

J gene: TRBJ2-2
clone size: few
D gene: .
V gene: TRBV12-3/TRBV12-4
CDR3 protein: CASSLVRTITGELFF
CDR3 DNA: TGTGCCAGCAGTTTAGTGAGGACAATAACCGGGGAGCTGTTTTTT

J gene: TRBJ1-1
clone size: .
D gene: TRBD1
V gene: TRBV12-3/TRBV12-4
CDR3 protein: CASSLNPGQGWNTEAFF
CDR3 DNA: TGTGCCAGCAGTTTGAATCCGGGACAGGGATGGAACACTGAAGCTTTCTTT

J gene: TRBJ1-2
clone size: .
D gene: .
V gene: TRBV12-3/TRBV12-4
CDR3 protein: CASSLTRTGANYGYTF
CDR3 DNA: TGTGCCAGCAGTTTGACCCGGACCGGCGCGAACTATGGCTACACCTTC

J gene: TRBJ2-7
clone size: .
D gene: .
V gene: TRBV11-3
CDR3 protein: CASSLAGVSYEQYF
CDR3 DNA: TGTGCCAGCAGCTTAGCGGGAGTCTCCTACGAGCAGTACTTC

J gene: TRBJ2-3
clone size: .
D gene: .
V gene: TRBV12-3/TRBV12-4
CDR3 protein: CASSGQPSSTDTQYF
CDR3 DNA: TGTGCCAGCAGTGGACAGCCTTCTAGCACAGATACGCAGTATTTT

J gene: TRBJ1-1
clone size: .
D gene: TRBD1
V gene: TRBV5-1
CDR3 protein: CASINPTGAGTEAFF
CDR3 DNA: TGCGCCAGCATCAATCCTACAGGGGCGGGTACTGAAGCTTTCTTT

J gene: TRBJ2-1
clone size: few
D gene: TRBD2
V gene: TRBV7-9
CDR3 protein: CASSFSGSVSYNEQFF
CDR3 DNA: TGTGCCAGCAGCTTTAGCGGGAGCGTCTCCTACAATGAGCAGTTCTTC

J gene: TRBJ2-7
clone size: few
D gene: TRBD2
V gene: TRBV4-3
CDR3 protein: CASSQFGGAYEQYF
CDR3 DNA: TGCGCCAGCAGCCAATTCGGGGGGGCCTACGAGCAGTACTTC

J gene: TRBJ2-3
clone size: many
D gene: TRBD1
V gene: TRBV7-9
CDR3 protein: CASSWTGGSSTDTQYF
CDR3 DNA: TGTGCCAGCAGCTGGACAGGGGGTTCTAGCACAGATACGCAGTATTTT

J gene: TRBJ1-1
clone size: few
D gene: .
V gene: TRBV7-3
CDR3 protein: CASRGHMNTEAFF
CDR3 DNA: TGTGCCAGCAGAGGCCATATGAACACTGAAGCTTTCTTT

J gene: TRBJ2-7
clone size: many
D gene: .
V gene: TRBV7-2
CDR3 protein: CASSFGLLPAEQYF
CDR3 DNA: TGTGCCAGCAGCTTCGGACTCCTGCCTGCCGAGCAGTACTTC

J gene: TRBJ1-1
clone size: .
D gene: .
V gene: TRBV7-6
CDR3 protein: CASSLDKNTEAFF
CDR3 DNA: TGTGCCAGCAGCTTAGACAAGAACACTGAAGCTTTCTTT

J gene: TRBJ1-1
clone size: .
D gene: TRBD1
V gene: TRBV24-1
CDR3 protein: CATSPGQGFTEAFF
CDR3 DNA: TGTGCCACCAGCCCCGGACAGGGGTTTACTGAAGCTTTCTTT

J gene: TRBJ2-3
clone size: .
D gene: TRBD2
V gene: TRBV5-4
CDR3 protein: CASRGRLAITPTDTQYF
CDR3 DNA: TGTGCCAGCAGGGGGAGACTAGCCATAACCCCCACAGATACGCAGTATTTT

J gene: TRBJ2-7
clone size: .
D gene: .
V gene: TRBV3-1
CDR3 protein: CASSQGENPPYEQYF
CDR3 DNA: TGTGCCAGCAGCCAAGGCGAAAACCCACCCTACGAGCAGTACTTC

J gene: TRBJ2-1
clone size: .
D gene: TRBD2
V gene: TRBV12-3/TRBV12-4
CDR3 protein: CASSFRGGRAVDEQFF
CDR3 DNA: TGTGCCAGCAGTTTCCGCGGCGGGAGGGCCGTGGATGAGCAGTTCTTC

J gene: TRBJ2-1
clone size: few
D gene: .
V gene: TRBV24-1
CDR3 protein: CATSDSAEQFF
CDR3 DNA: TGTGCCACCAGTGATTCGGCTGAGCAGTTCTTC

J gene: TRBJ1-2
clone size: few
D gene: .
V gene: TRBV6-5
CDR3 protein: CASSFGMNYGYTF
CDR3 DNA: TGTGCCAGCAGTTTTGGGATGAACTATGGCTACACCTTC

J gene: TRBJ1-1
clone size: .
D gene: TRBD1
V gene: TRBV5-5
CDR3 protein: CASTPTGEVANTEAFF
CDR3 DNA: TGTGCCAGCACCCCGACAGGGGAGGTAGCGAACACTGAAGCTTTCTTT

J gene: TRBJ2-1
clone size: .
D gene: TRBD2
V gene: TRBV2
CDR3 protein: CASRALAGGTVEQFF
CDR3 DNA: TGTGCCAGCAGAGCTCTAGCGGGAGGCACCGTAGAGCAGTTCTTC

J gene: TRBJ1-1
clone size: .
D gene: .
V gene: TRBV7-8
CDR3 protein: CASSLAGLGVMNTEAFF
CDR3 DNA: TGTGCCAGCAGCTTAGCGGGGCTGGGGGTCATGAACACTGAAGCTTTCTTT

J gene: TRBJ2-5
clone size: few
D gene: .
V gene: TRBV7-6
CDR3 protein: CASSFGERVETQYF
CDR3 DNA: TGTGCCAGCAGCTTTGGTGAGAGAGTGGAGACCCAGTACTTC

J gene: TRBJ2-2
clone size: few
D gene: .
V gene: TRBV7-6
CDR3 protein: CASSLEGGKTGELFF
CDR3 DNA: TGTGCCAGCAGCTTAGAAGGGGGGAAGACCGGGGAGCTGTTTTTT

J gene: TRBJ2-1
clone size: .
D gene: TRBD2
V gene: TRBV24-1
CDR3 protein: CATRSSGKLYNEQFF
CDR3 DNA: TGTGCCACCAGGAGTAGCGGGAAACTCTACAATGAGCAGTTCTTC

J gene: TRBJ2-7
clone size: few
D gene: .
V gene: TRBV6-5
CDR3 protein: CASSYRTLPLYEQYF
CDR3 DNA: TGTGCCAGCAGTTATCGGACCCTACCTCTCTACGAGCAGTACTTC

J gene: TRBJ2-5
clone size: .
D gene: .
V gene: TRBV4-2
CDR3 protein: CASSQDDRGPIETQYF
CDR3 DNA: TGTGCCAGCAGCCAAGATGACCGGGGGCCGATAGAGACCCAGTACTTC

J gene: TRBJ2-5
clone size: few
D gene: .
V gene: TRBV12-3/TRBV12-4
CDR3 protein: CASTGDGALQYF
CDR3 DNA: TGTGCCAGCACGGGGGACGGAGCGCTCCAGTACTTC

J gene: TRBJ2-7
clone size: many
D gene: .
V gene: TRBV7-8
CDR3 protein: CASSPSASLYEQYF
CDR3 DNA: TGTGCCAGCAGCCCCAGCGCCTCGCTATACGAGCAGTACTTC

J gene: TRBJ2-2
clone size: few
D gene: .
V gene: TRBV12-3/TRBV12-4
CDR3 protein: CASSLTTVNTGELFF
CDR3 DNA: TGTGCCAGCAGTTTAACGACAGTAAACACCGGGGAGCTGTTTTTT

J gene: TRBJ2-5
clone size: few
D gene: .
V gene: TRBV3-1
CDR3 protein: CASSQDFRGPQETQYF
CDR3 DNA: TGTGCCAGCAGCCAAGATTTTCGGGGTCCACAAGAGACCCAGTACTTC

J gene: TRBJ2-1
clone size: .
D gene: TRBD2
V gene: TRBV7-6
CDR3 protein: CASSLAPPLAGGPIYNEQFF
CDR3 DNA: TGTGCCAGCAGCTTAGCCCCGCCACTAGCGGGGGGGCCAATATACAATGAGCAGTTCTTC

J gene: TRBJ1-1
clone size: few
D gene: TRBD1
V gene: TRBV6-5
CDR3 protein: CASSYQTGAGTEAFF
CDR3 DNA: TGTGCCAGCAGTTACCAGACAGGGGCTGGCACTGAAGCTTTCTTT

J gene: TRBJ2-1
clone size: .
D gene: .
V gene: TRBV19
CDR3 protein: CASSMSSRNEQFF
CDR3 DNA: TGTGCCAGTAGTATGTCTAGCAGGAATGAGCAGTTCTTC

J gene: TRBJ2-1
clone size: many
D gene: TRBD1
V gene: TRBV5-4
CDR3 protein: CASSTRTGGFNEQFF
CDR3 DNA: TGTGCCAGCAGCACGCGGACAGGGGGCTTCAATGAGCAGTTCTTC

J gene: TRBJ2-2
clone size: .
D gene: .
V gene: TRBV5-1
CDR3 protein: CASTGTAYTGELFF
CDR3 DNA: TGCGCCAGCACCGGGACCGCCTACACCGGGGAGCTGTTTTTT

J gene: TRBJ2-7
clone size: few
D gene: .
V gene: TRBV6-2/TRBV6-3
CDR3 protein: CASSQRTQRLEQYF
CDR3 DNA: TGTGCCAGCAGCCAAAGGACTCAGCGCCTCGAGCAGTACTTC

J gene: TRBJ2-7
clone size: few
D gene: .
V gene: TRBV7-8
CDR3 protein: CASSPEVSYEQYF
CDR3 DNA: TGTGCCAGCAGCCCCGAGGTATCCTACGAGCAGTACTTC

J gene: TRBJ2-7
clone size: few
D gene: .
V gene: TRBV2
CDR3 protein: CASKRQQVYEQYF
CDR3 DNA: TGTGCCAGCAAACGGCAGCAAGTCTACGAGCAGTACTTC

J gene: TRBJ1-1
clone size: .
D gene: .
V gene: TRBV20-1
CDR3 protein: CSAGSGTGRTEAFF
CDR3 DNA: TGCAGTGCTGGATCCGGGACGGGGAGGACGGAGGCTTTCTTT

J gene: TRBJ1-5
clone size: .
D gene: .
V gene: TRBV9
CDR3 protein: CASSVLLDQPQHF
CDR3 DNA: TGTGCCAGCAGCGTTTTACTTGACCAGCCCCAGCATTTT

J gene: TRBJ2-5
clone size: .
D gene: .
V gene: TRBV6-5
CDR3 protein: CASSYVQGETQYF
CDR3 DNA: TGTGCCAGCAGTTACGTTCAGGGAGAGACCCAGTACTTC

J gene: TRBJ2-1
clone size: many
D gene: .
V gene: TRBV29-1
CDR3 protein: CSVPTTGEDYNEQFF
CDR3 DNA: TGCAGCGTCCCGACTACCGGGGAGGACTATAATGAGCAGTTCTTC

J gene: TRBJ2-3
clone size: many
D gene: .
V gene: TRBV7-6
CDR3 protein: CASSLARQLGTDTQYF
CDR3 DNA: TGTGCCAGCAGCTTAGCTCGGCAGCTAGGCACAGATACGCAGTATTTT

J gene: TRBJ2-7
clone size: few
D gene: .
V gene: TRBV18
CDR3 protein: CASSPPLPYEQYF
CDR3 DNA: TGTGCCAGCTCACCCCCATTACCCTACGAGCAGTACTTC

J gene: TRBJ2-7
clone size: few
D gene: .
V gene: TRBV9
CDR3 protein: CASSVSANPAYEQYF
CDR3 DNA: TGTGCCAGCAGCGTCAGCGCCAATCCCGCCTACGAGCAGTACTTC

J gene: TRBJ2-7
clone size: .
D gene: .
V gene: TRBV7-6
CDR3 protein: CASSPAHSQQAYEQYF
CDR3 DNA: TGTGCCAGCAGCCCCGCGCACAGTCAGCAAGCCTACGAGCAGTACTTC

J gene: TRBJ2-5
clone size: .
D gene: .
V gene: TRBV7-7
CDR3 protein: CASSLDTQETQYF
CDR3 DNA: TGTGCTAGCAGCCTAGACACGCAAGAGACCCAGTACTTC

J gene: TRBJ2-5
clone size: few
D gene: TRBD2
V gene: TRBV24-1
CDR3 protein: CATSDFSSGVGETQYF
CDR3 DNA: TGTGCCACCAGTGATTTTAGCAGCGGGGTAGGAGAGACCCAGTACTTC